The rows below give T cell receptor beta chains drawn from one sample of a study of blood T cells in healthy people across ages. TCRdb redid the calling of the 5' RACE reads with MiXCR, one entry per CDR3 protein. There are about 1.8 million distinct CDR3 sequences in the sample; roughly 50% occur only once, and roughly 2.1% lies in the top ten. Sequencing used blood. These receptors were obtained from a woman aged 40 to 50 in good health. Each CDR3 is given with its conserved first and last residue. The order of the fields is V gene, D gene, J gene, clone size, CDR3 DNA, CDR3 protein. A D gene is named only where the DNA matches it firmly. Not every row has a clone size; where given, it reads once, few, many or a size class.

V: TRBV9
D: .
J: TRBJ2-3
size: .
DNA: TGTGCCAGCAACCGTTACTCGACAGATACGCAGTATTTT
CDR3: CASNRYSTDTQYF

V: TRBV20-1
D: TRBD1
J: TRBJ1-2
size: few
DNA: TGCAGTGCTAGAGATATGGACAGGGGTTTTTTTGGCTACACCTTC
CDR3: CSARDMDRGFFGYTF

V: TRBV3-1
D: TRBD1
J: TRBJ2-3
size: few
DNA: TGTGCCAGCAGCCCACGGACAGGGGGCCTTTGGGATACGCAGTATTTT
CDR3: CASSPRTGGLWDTQYF

V: TRBV13
D: TRBD1
J: TRBJ1-2
size: once
DNA: TGTGCCAGCAGAACCCGACAGGGTAGCTATGGCTACACCTTC
CDR3: CASRTRQGSYGYTF

V: TRBV6-5
D: TRBD1
J: TRBJ1-4
size: once
DNA: TGTGCCAGCACACCGGACAGGGGGACAAGGAATGAAAAACTGTTTTTT
CDR3: CASTPDRGTRNEKLFF

V: TRBV6-5
D: TRBD1
J: TRBJ1-6
size: .
DNA: TGTGCCAGCAGTGGCACAGGGACAGGGGGCTCACCCCTCCACTTT
CDR3: CASSGTGTGGSPLHF

V: TRBV20-1
D: .
J: TRBJ2-3
size: few
DNA: TGCAGTGCTCCCCGTCAAGATACGCAGTATTTT
CDR3: CSAPRQDTQYF

V: TRBV20-1
D: TRBD1
J: TRBJ2-5
size: .
DNA: TGCAGTGCCCTAAGGGGACAGGGGCCGGAGACCCAGTACTTC
CDR3: CSALRGQGPETQYF

V: TRBV11-2
D: .
J: TRBJ1-5
size: once
DNA: TGTGCCAGCAGCTTAGATCGTGGTTCCAGTCAGCCCCAGCATTTT
CDR3: CASSLDRGSSQPQHF

V: TRBV5-5
D: TRBD1
J: TRBJ2-5
size: few
DNA: TGTGCCAGCAGCATCCGGGACAGGGGGTACCAAGAGACCCAGTACTTC
CDR3: CASSIRDRGYQETQYF